This T cell receptor beta chain was observed in a study of blood T cell repertoires in COVID-19. About the research overall: Acute-phase and convalescent COVID-19 samples originated in the United States, Italy and Spain. Sources were T cells, B-cell-depleted T cells, or PBMCs; the material itself was cDNA or gDNA.

This CDR3 contains 16 residues. Trimming at V came to 6 bases and at J to 8 bases, leaving 12 bases not matched to a gene. Per the germline V gene, CDR1 is MNHNY and CDR2 is SVGAGI (reference sequence). As originally analysed: Amplified reference gene primers provided the basis for estimating nucleated cell counts. Using immunoSEQ multiplex PCR, the repertoire was profiled, and TCRdb retains in-frame clones only, with some absent. The V and J calls and the clone size are those of that table, but D and trimming were determined from the DNA. This table has over 25,000 clones, around 85% appearing once.

This chain connects TRBV6-6 to TRBJ1-6, with 8 nucleotides matching TRBD1. The clonotype comes from a human donor in a cohort sampled during active COVID-19. The sample was peripheral blood. The CDR3 region is CASSVLTGQGYSPLHF. The CDR3 DNA reads as TGTGCCAGCAGCGTTCTAACCGGACAGGGATATTCACCCCTCCACTTT.